The rows below give T cell receptor beta chains drawn from one sample of a study of T cell responses to AZD1222 COVID-19 vaccine. This table comes from immunoSEQ multiplex PCR, and its TCRdb copy is limited to in-frame clones, with some not included. The repertoire holds over 85,000 clones, with 81% as singletons. The specimen was peripheral blood, collected on day 0 of AZD1222 vaccination. The receptor source for this set is an adult in good health. Each CDR3 is given with its conserved first and last residue. A D gene is named only where the DNA matches it firmly. Some rows mark clone size as missing; the rest say once, few, many or name a class of expanded clone.

v_gene,j_gene,abundance,d_gene,CDR3nt,CDR3aa
TRBV7-9,TRBJ1-2,NA,TRBD1,TGTGCCAGCAGCTTAGGACAGGGGGCGGTATTCTATGGCTACACCTTC,CASSLGQGAVFYGYTF
TRBV12-3/TRBV12-4,TRBJ1-5,NA,NA,TGTGCCAGCAGTTTAGTGGGGGCAGGGCCCCAGCATTTT,CASSLVGAGPQHF
TRBV7-3,TRBJ2-2,NA,NA,TGTGCCAGCAGCTTAAGGGAGAGCACCGGGGAGCTGTTTTTT,CASSLRESTGELFF
TRBV7-2,TRBJ2-2,NA,NA,TGTGCCAGCACCCTGGGAGGCGCGGTTACCGGGGAGCTGTTTTTT,CASTLGGAVTGELFF
TRBV6-6,TRBJ2-5,NA,TRBD1,TGTGCCAGCAGGGGGACAGGGACCTTTCAAGAGACCCAGTACTTC,CASRGTGTFQETQYF
TRBV5-4,TRBJ2-5,NA,TRBD2,TGTGCCAGCAAACTGGGGACTAGCGGGGGAGGTAAAGAGACCCAGTACTTC,CASKLGTSGGGKETQYF
TRBV5-1,TRBJ2-5,NA,TRBD1,TGCGCCAGCAGCTTAGGACAGGGGATGAGGGAGACCCAGTACTTC,CASSLGQGMRETQYF
TRBV3-1/TRBV3-2,TRBJ2-1,NA,NA,TGTGCCAGCAGCCAAGATGTAGCGCGACGATACAATGAGCAGTTCTTC,CASSQDVARRYNEQFF
TRBV7-2,TRBJ1-2,NA,TRBD1,TGTGCCAGCAGCCATAGGCGTGGGACAGCAAATTCTAACTATGGCTACACCTTC,CASSHRRGTANSNYGYTF
TRBV7-2,TRBJ1-5,NA,TRBD1,TGTGCCAGCAGCCGTAACAGGGGTGGGCAGCCCCAGCATTTT,CASSRNRGGQPQHF
TRBV7-9,TRBJ2-3,NA,NA,TGTGCCAGCAGCTTACCTCAACAGGGCCCCCGCACAGATACGCAGTATTTT,CASSLPQQGPRTDTQYF
TRBV18,TRBJ1-1,NA,NA,TGTGCCAGCTCACCTAGGACGACGGATTCTGAAGCTTTCTTT,CASSPRTTDSEAFF
TRBV7-2,TRBJ2-7,NA,TRBD2,TGTGCCACTCAAAGGTGGCGGGAGTTTCCCTACGAGCAGTACTTC,CATQRWREFPYEQYF
TRBV3-1/TRBV3-2,TRBJ1-1,NA,TRBD1,TGTGCCAGCAGCCAAGATCAGACAGGGGCCCCACTTGAAGCTTTCTTT,CASSQDQTGAPLEAFF
TRBV2,TRBJ1-3,NA,TRBD1,TGTGCCAGCAGGACAGGGGGCGAGGTTGGAAACACCATATATTTT,CASRTGGEVGNTIYF
TRBV3-1/TRBV3-2,TRBJ1-4,NA,NA,TGTGCCAGTGGTAACGAAAAACTGTTTTTT,CASGNEKLFF
TRBV28,TRBJ1-1,NA,NA,TGTGCCAGCCTTTACAGGGAAATGAACACTGAAGCTTTCTTT,CASLYREMNTEAFF
TRBV24-1,TRBJ2-7,NA,TRBD2,TGTGCCACCAGTGATTTCCAGCGGGGGAAATACGAGCAGTACTTC,CATSDFQRGKYEQYF
TRBV28,TRBJ1-1,once,NA,TGTGCCAGCATCATACCCACGACAACTGAAGCTTTCTTT,CASIIPTTTEAFF
TRBV28,TRBJ1-1,once,NA,TGTGCCAGCAGGCCCTCGGAGGGCGGCACTGAAGCTTTCTTT,CASRPSEGGTEAFF
TRBV19,TRBJ2-5,many,TRBD1,TGTGCCAGTAGTATAAGGACAGGGGGCTGGGAGACCCAGTACTTC,CASSIRTGGWETQYF
TRBV6-1,TRBJ1-3,NA,NA,TGTGCCAGCAGTGAAACGGCCGGCGGATCTGGAAACACCATATATTTT,CASSETAGGSGNTIYF
TRBV3-1/TRBV3-2,TRBJ1-1,NA,NA,TGTGCCAGCAGCCCCATGAGGCAGGGAGTTACCTCCCAAGCTTTCTTT,CASSPMRQGVTSQAFF
TRBV4-3,TRBJ1-1,NA,NA,TGCGCCAGCAGCCAAGATAGGAACACTGAAGCTTTCTTT,CASSQDRNTEAFF
TRBV19,TRBJ1-5,NA,NA,TGTGCCAGTAGTTTCTCCGCGGGGGGCCCTGGGTATCAGCCCCAGCATTTT,CASSFSAGGPGYQPQHF
TRBV5-8,TRBJ2-3,once,NA,TGTGCCAGCAGCTTGGGGCTCACAGATACGCAGTATTTT,CASSLGLTDTQYF
TRBV11-2,TRBJ2-3,NA,NA,TGTGCCAGCAGCTTAGGTCCAGGGCCAGATACGCAGTATTTT,CASSLGPGPDTQYF
TRBV27,TRBJ2-7,NA,NA,TGTGCCAGCAGTCTACAGGGAGCGACCTACGACGAGCAGTACTTC,CASSLQGATYDEQYF
TRBV4-3,TRBJ1-4,few,NA,TGCGCCAGCAGCCAAGATTGGTTAACAGAGAATGAAAAACTGTTTTTT,CASSQDWLTENEKLFF
TRBV19,TRBJ1-6,NA,NA,TGTGCCAGTAGCCAAACAGGGCTTAATTCACCCCTCCACTTT,CASSQTGLNSPLHF
TRBV6-2/TRBV6-3,TRBJ1-5,few,TRBD1,TGTGCCAGCAGTCCCCGGACAGGGAGGAGCAATCAGCCCCAGCATTTT,CASSPRTGRSNQPQHF
TRBV5-1,TRBJ2-7,NA,TRBD1,TGCGCCAGCAGCTTGGGGGCGGACAGGGTGGCGAGGGAGCAGTACTTC,CASSLGADRVAREQYF
TRBV7-2,TRBJ1-2,NA,NA,TGTGCCAGCAGCTTAGGCGGTCAAAACTATGGCTACACCTTC,CASSLGGQNYGYTF
TRBV6-5,TRBJ1-3,NA,NA,TGTGCCAGCCGATCAGGGCTCTCTGGAAACACCATATATTTT,CASRSGLSGNTIYF
TRBV3-1/TRBV3-2,TRBJ2-1,NA,TRBD2,TGTGCCAGCAGCCCCTTAGCGGGAGGCTGGAATGAGCAGTTCTTC,CASSPLAGGWNEQFF
TRBV27,TRBJ2-7,NA,NA,TGTGCCAGCAGTTCCCGACAGGCCCCCTACGAGCAGTACTTC,CASSSRQAPYEQYF
TRBV7-2,TRBJ2-3,NA,TRBD2,TGTGCCAGCAGCCCCTCTAGCGGTAGCAGGGATACGCAGTATTTT,CASSPSSGSRDTQYF
TRBV28,TRBJ2-2,NA,TRBD2,TGTGCCAGCAGTCCCGGACTAGCCGAGCTGTTTTTT,CASSPGLAELFF
TRBV7-2,TRBJ1-5,NA,NA,TGTGCCAGCAGCTCCACGGGGGGGTTAAATCAGCCCCAGCATTTT,CASSSTGGLNQPQHF
TRBV19,TRBJ1-5,NA,NA,TGTGCCAGTAGTATAAATGGGGGTAGCAATCAGCCCCAGCATTTT,CASSINGGSNQPQHF
TRBV10-3,TRBJ2-3,few,TRBD2,TGTGCCATCAGGGAAAGTTTCGGGGGGGTCAAGGATACGCAGTATTTT,CAIRESFGGVKDTQYF
TRBV19,TRBJ1-2,NA,NA,TGTGCCAGTAGTATAAGTCGGGGAAACTATGGCTACACCTTC,CASSISRGNYGYTF